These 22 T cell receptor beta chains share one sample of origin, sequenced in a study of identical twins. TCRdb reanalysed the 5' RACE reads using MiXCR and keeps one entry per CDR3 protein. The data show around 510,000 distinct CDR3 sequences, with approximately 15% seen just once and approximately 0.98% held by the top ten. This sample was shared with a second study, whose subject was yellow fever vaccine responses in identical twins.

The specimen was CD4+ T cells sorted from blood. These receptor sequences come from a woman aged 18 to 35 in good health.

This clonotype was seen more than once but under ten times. The CDR3 nucleotides are TGTGCCAGCAGCCCTTCCCGGGGTAGCGGGAGGTATGGAAGCACAGATACGCAGTATTTT. This codes for CASSPSRGSGRYGSTDTQYF. V usage is TRBV7-8 and J usage is TRBJ2-3; 10 positions agree with TRBD2. Trimming cost V 5 bases and J 0 bases; bases outside gene matches: 17. The CDR3 totals 20 residues. Per the germline V gene, CDR1 is SGHVS and CDR2 is FQNEAQ. Full variable domain (rest looked up from reference TRBV7-8 and TRBJ2-3): GAGVSQSPRYKVAKRGQDVALRCDPISGHVSLFWYQQALGQGPEFLTYFQNEAQLDKSGLPSDRFFAERPEGSVSTLKIQRTQQEDSAVYLCASSPSRGSGRYGSTDTQYFGPGTRLTVL.

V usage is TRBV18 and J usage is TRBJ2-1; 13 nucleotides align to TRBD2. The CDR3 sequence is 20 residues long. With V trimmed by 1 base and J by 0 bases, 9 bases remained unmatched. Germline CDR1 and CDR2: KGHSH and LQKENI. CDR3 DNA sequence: TGTGCCAGCTCACCACTCGGGGTTTGGACTAGCGGGAGCTCCTACAATGAGCAGTTCTTC. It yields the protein CASSPLGVWTSGSSYNEQFF.

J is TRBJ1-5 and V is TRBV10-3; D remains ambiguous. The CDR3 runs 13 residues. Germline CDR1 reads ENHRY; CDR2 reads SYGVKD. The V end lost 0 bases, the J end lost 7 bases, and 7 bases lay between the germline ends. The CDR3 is CAISESTGQPQHF. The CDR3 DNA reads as TGTGCCATCAGTGAGTCGACGGGACAGCCCCAGCATTTT.

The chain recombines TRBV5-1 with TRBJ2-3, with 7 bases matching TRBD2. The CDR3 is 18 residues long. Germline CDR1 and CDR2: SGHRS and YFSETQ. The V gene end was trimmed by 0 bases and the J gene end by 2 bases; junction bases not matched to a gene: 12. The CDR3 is CASSLASAQGGYTDTQYF. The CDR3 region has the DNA TGCGCCAGCAGCTTGGCCTCGGCCCAGGGAGGGTACACAGATACGCAGTATTTT.

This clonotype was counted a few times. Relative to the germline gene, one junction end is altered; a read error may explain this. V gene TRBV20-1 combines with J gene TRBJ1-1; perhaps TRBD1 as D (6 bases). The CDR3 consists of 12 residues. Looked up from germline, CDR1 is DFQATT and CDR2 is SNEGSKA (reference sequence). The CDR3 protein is CSAKGEIDEAFF. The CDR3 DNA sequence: TGCAGTGCTAAGGGGGAAATTGATGAAGCCTTCTTT.

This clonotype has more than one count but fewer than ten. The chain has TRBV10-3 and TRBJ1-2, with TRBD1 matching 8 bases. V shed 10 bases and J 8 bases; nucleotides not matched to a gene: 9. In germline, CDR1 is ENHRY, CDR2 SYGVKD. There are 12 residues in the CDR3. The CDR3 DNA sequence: TGTGCCAGCCACAGGGGGTCAGGGGGCTACACCTTC. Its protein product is CASHRGSGGYTF.

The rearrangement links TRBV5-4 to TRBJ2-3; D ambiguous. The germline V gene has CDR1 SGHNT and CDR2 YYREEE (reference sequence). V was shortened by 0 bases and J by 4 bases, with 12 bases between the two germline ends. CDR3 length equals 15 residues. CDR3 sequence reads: CASSLAIPSSDTQYF. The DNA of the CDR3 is TGTGCCAGCAGCTTGGCCATACCCAGTTCAGATACGCAGTATTTT.

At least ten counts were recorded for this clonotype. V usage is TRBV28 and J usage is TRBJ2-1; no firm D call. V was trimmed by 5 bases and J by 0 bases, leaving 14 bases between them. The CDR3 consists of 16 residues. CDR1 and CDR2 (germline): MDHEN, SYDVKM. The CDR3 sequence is CASSIESVGSYNEQFF. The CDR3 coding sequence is TGTGCCAGCAGTATTGAGAGCGTAGGCTCCTACAATGAGCAGTTCTTC.

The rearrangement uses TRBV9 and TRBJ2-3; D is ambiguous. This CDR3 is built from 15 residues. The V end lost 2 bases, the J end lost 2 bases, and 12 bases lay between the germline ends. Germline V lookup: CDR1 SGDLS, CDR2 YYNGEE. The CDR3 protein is CASSVMVQATDTQYF. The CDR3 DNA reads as TGTGCCAGCAGCGTGATGGTTCAAGCCACAGATACGCAGTATTTT.

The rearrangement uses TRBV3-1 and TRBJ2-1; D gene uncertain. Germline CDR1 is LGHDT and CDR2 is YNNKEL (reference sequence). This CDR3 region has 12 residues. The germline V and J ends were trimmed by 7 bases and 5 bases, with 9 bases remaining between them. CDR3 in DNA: TGTGCCAGCACCCAGAAAAACAATGAGCAGTTCTTC. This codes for CASTQKNNEQFF.

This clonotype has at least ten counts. The CDR3 DNA sequence: TGCGCCAGCAGCATTTCTCCGGGGGAGAGGGCTTTCTTT. Residues: CASSISPGERAFF. The chain joins TRBV5-1 to TRBJ1-1; TRBD1 is a possible D gene (5 bases). Trimming took 4 bases from V and 11 from J, leaving 18 bases between them. CDR1 and CDR2 (germline): SGHRS, YFSETQ. This CDR3 has 13 residues.

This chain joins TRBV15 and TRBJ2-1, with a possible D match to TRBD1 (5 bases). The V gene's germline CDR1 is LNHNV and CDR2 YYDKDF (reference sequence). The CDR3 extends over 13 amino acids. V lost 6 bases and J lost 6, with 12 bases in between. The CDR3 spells CATRTGAGNEQFF. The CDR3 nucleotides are TGTGCCACCAGGACTGGGGCCGGCAATGAGCAGTTCTTC.

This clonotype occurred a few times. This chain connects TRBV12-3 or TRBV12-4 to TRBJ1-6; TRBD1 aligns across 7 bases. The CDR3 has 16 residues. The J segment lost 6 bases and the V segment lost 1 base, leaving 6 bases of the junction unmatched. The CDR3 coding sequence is TGTGCCAGCAGTTTAGTTCCCCCAGGGGGTAATTCACCCCTCCACTTT. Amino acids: CASSLVPPGGNSPLHF.

Here the CDR3 reads CASSKVKAEQAHNEQFF. Here the CDR3 DNA reads TGTGCCAGCAGCAAAGTGAAGGCCGAACAGGCTCACAATGAGCAGTTCTTC. The chain recombines TRBV21-1 with TRBJ2-1; the table's D call, TRBD1, has no DNA check behind it. TRBV21-1 is described as a pseudogene. The CDR3 is made up of 17 amino acids.

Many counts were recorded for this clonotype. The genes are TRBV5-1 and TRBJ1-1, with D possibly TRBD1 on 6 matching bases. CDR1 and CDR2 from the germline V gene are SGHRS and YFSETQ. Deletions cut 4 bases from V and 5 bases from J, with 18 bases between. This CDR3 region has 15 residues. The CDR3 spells CASSTRGDPRTEAFF. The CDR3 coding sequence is TGCGCCAGCAGCACGAGGGGGGACCCGAGGACTGAAGCTTTCTTT.

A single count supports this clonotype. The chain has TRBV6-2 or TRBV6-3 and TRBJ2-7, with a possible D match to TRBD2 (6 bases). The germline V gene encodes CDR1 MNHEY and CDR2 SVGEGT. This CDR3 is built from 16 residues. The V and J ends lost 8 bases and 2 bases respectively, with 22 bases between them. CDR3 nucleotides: TGTGCCAGCGGCCTTAGCCGGGTCGGCGGGGCCTACGAGCAGTACTTC. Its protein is CASGLSRVGGAYEQYF.

The DNA of the CDR3 is TGCAGTGGGATCCTAGCGGAGTCCTACGAGCAGTACTTC. Translation gives CSGILAESYEQYF. The chain is built from TRBV20-1 and TRBJ2-7; 7 bases agree with TRBD2. Germline V lookup: CDR1 DFQATT, CDR2 SNEGSKA (reference sequence). This CDR3 is built from 13 residues. Trimming took 7 bases from V and 1 from J; bases not matched to a gene: 7.

Here the CDR3 reads CSARGGAGVYDEQFF. As DNA, the CDR3 is TGCAGTGCTAGAGGTGGAGCGGGAGTGTACGATGAGCAGTTCTTC. This chain connects TRBV20-1 to TRBJ2-1, with 8 bases identical to TRBD2. From germline, CDR1 is DFQATT and CDR2 SNEGSKA (reference sequence). The CDR3 totals 15 residues. V lost 1 base, J lost 8 bases, and 10 bases stayed unmatched.

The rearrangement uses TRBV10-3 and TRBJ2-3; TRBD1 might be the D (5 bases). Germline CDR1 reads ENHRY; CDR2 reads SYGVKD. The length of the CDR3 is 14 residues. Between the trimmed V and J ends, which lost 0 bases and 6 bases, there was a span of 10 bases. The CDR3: CAISESLGVDTQYF. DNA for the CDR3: TGTGCCATCAGTGAGTCGTTAGGGGTTGATACGCAGTATTTT.

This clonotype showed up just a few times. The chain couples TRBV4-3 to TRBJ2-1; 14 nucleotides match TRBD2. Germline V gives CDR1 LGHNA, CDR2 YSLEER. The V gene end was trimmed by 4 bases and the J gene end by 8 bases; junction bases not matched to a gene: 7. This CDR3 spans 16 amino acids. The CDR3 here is CASSRTSGRPGDEQFF. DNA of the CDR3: TGCGCCAGCAGCCGGACTAGCGGGAGGCCCGGGGATGAGCAGTTCTTC.

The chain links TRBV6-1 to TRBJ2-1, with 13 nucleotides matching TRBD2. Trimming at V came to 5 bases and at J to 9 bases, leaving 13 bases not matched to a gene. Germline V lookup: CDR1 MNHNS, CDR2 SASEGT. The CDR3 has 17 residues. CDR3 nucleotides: TGTGCCAGCAGTACCCAGGATCGACTAGCGGGAGGCGCTGAGCAGTTCTTC. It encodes CASSTQDRLAGGAEQFF.

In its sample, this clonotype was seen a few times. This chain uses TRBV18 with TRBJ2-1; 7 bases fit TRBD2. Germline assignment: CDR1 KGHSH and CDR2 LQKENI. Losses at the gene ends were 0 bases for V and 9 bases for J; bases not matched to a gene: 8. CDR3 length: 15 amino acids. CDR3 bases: TGTGCCAGCTCACCACCGTCCAGCGGGGTTCGTGAGCAGTTCTTC. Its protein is CASSPPSSGVREQFF. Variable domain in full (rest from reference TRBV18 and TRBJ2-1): NAGVMQNPRHLVRRRGQEARLRCSPMKGHSHVYWYRQLPEEGLKFMVYLQKENIIDESGMPKERFSAEFPKEGPSILRIQQVVRGDSAAYFCASSPPSSGVREQFFGPGTRLTVL.